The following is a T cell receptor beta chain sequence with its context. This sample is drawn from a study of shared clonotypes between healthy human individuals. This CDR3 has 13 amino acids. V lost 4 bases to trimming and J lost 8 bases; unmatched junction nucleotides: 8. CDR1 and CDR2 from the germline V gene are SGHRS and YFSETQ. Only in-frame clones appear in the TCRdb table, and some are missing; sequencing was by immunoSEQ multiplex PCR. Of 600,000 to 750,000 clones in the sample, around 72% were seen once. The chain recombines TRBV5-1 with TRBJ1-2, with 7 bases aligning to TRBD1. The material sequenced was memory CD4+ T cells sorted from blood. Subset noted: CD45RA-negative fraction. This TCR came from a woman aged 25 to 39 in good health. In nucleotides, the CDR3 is TGCGCCAGCAGCCCGGGGACAGTCGAAGGCTACACCTTC. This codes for CASSPGTVEGYTF.